These T cell receptor beta chains were read from a single sample in a study of T cells in Graves' hyperthyroidism and ophthalmopathy. TCRdb used MiXCR to reprocess the multiplex PCR reads, holding one entry per CDR3 protein. The table has some 600,000 distinct CDR3 sequences, about 15% seen once; the top ten hold 5.8%. The sample taken for sequencing was blood. Receptors originate from a woman in her 30s with Graves' hyperthyroidism that later progressed to Graves' ophthalmopathy. CDR3s include the opening cysteine and the closing phenylalanine or tryptophan. The D gene is left open where the match is weak. Where a row states a size, it is once, few, many or the class of an expanded clone; other rows omit it.

clone size	V gene	D gene	J gene	CDR3 protein	CDR3 DNA
many	TRBV20-1	NA	TRBJ1-5	CSATFRAATSNQPQHF	TGCAGTGCTACCTTTAGGGCAGCTACAAGCAATCAGCCCCAGCATTTT
many	TRBV5-1	TRBD1	TRBJ2-3	CASRNDDRGVTDTQYF	TGCGCCAGCAGAAACGACGACAGGGGGGTCACAGATACGCAGTATTTT
many	TRBV7-4	NA	TRBJ1-2	CASSLRGMCYTF	TGTGCCAGCAGCTTAAGGGGAATGTGCTACACCTTC
NA	TRBV3-1	NA	TRBJ2-7	CASSQGSGRVSYEQYF	TGTGCCAGCAGCCAAGGTTCCGGCCGGGTGAGTTACGAGCAGTACTTC
many	TRBV6-1	NA	TRBJ1-2	CASSQGQTVPDGYTF	TGTGCCAGCAGCCAAGGACAGACCGTCCCGGATGGCTACACCTTC
few	TRBV3-2	NA	TRBJ2-1	CASSQEGGQGNEQFF	TGTGCCAGCAGCCAGGAAGGGGGCCAGGGGAATGAGCAGTTCTTC
many	TRBV20-1	TRBD2	TRBJ2-3	CSAGLAGGPDTQYF	TGCAGTGCTGGACTAGCGGGAGGCCCAGATACGCAGTATTTT
NA	TRBV7-3	TRBD1	TRBJ2-7	CASGPDRGPYEQYF	TGTGCCAGCGGACCTGACAGGGGCCCCTACGAGCAGTACTTC
many	TRBV6-1	NA	TRBJ2-1	CASSARTALLNEQFF	TGTGCCAGCAGTGCCCGGACAGCGCTCTTGAATGAGCAGTTCTTC
many	TRBV12-3/TRBV12-4	NA	TRBJ1-2	CASSLVGGNRYGYTF	TGTGCCAGCAGTTTAGTCGGAGGCAATCGCTATGGCTACACCTTC
few	TRBV6-1	NA	TRBJ1-5	CASSSQALGGHNQPQHF	TGTGCCAGCAGCTCACAGGCACTCGGGGGGCACAATCAGCCCCAGCATTTT
NA	TRBV19	NA	TRBJ2-7	CASKRGGAYEQYF	TGTGCCAGTAAGAGGGGTGGAGCCTACGAGCAGTACTTC
many	TRBV28	TRBD2	TRBJ2-5	CASSPIRLAGPYF	TGTGCCAGCAGTCCTATTCGACTAGCGGGACCGTACTTC
many	TRBV10-3	TRBD2	TRBJ2-7	CAITSGLAGDLYEQYF	TGTGCCATCACCTCGGGACTAGCGGGAGACCTCTACGAGCAGTACTTC
many	TRBV6-1	NA	TRBJ1-5	CASNPSNQPQHF	TGTGCCAGCAATCCTAGCAATCAGCCCCAGCATTTT
NA	TRBV7-2	TRBD2	TRBJ2-7	CASSRLVAGGPEEQYF	TGTGCCAGCAGCCGCTTGGTAGCGGGAGGGCCGGAGGAGCAGTACTTC
many	TRBV20-1	TRBD2	TRBJ2-7	CSARLAGVYEQYF	TGCAGTGCTAGACTAGCGGGAGTGTACGAGCAGTACTTC
many	TRBV27	NA	TRBJ2-5	CASSFGTDQETQYF	TGTGCCAGCAGTTTTGGGACGGACCAAGAGACCCAGTACTTC
once	TRBV19	TRBD2	TRBJ2-3	CASTPTSGEGTDTQYF	TGTGCCAGTACCCCGACTAGCGGCGAAGGCACAGATACGCAGTATTTT
many	TRBV13	NA	TRBJ1-1	CASSLAGKEAFF	TGTGCCAGCAGCTTAGCTGGGAAGGAAGCTTTCTTT
NA	TRBV6-1	TRBD2	TRBJ2-1	CASNDTPSGRENEQFF	TGTGCCAGCAACGATACCCCTAGCGGGAGGGAGAATGAGCAGTTCTTC
many	TRBV28	TRBD1	TRBJ1-1	CASVPGGAGIPEAFF	TGTGCCAGCGTCCCAGGGGGCGCTGGTATCCCTGAAGCTTTCTTT
few	TRBV4-1	TRBD1	TRBJ2-1	CASSQTIAGTGYNEQFF	TGCGCCAGCAGCCAAACTATCGCCGGGACAGGTTACAATGAGCAGTTCTTC
many	TRBV9	TRBD1	TRBJ1-3	CASSSGQGAGNTIYF	TGTGCCAGCAGCTCGGGACAGGGGGCAGGAAACACCATATATTTT
many	TRBV6-1	NA	TRBJ2-3	CASSAYTRGDTQYF	TGTGCCAGCAGTGCCTATACTCGGGGGGATACGCAGTATTTT
many	TRBV10-3	TRBD1	TRBJ1-2	CAIRPSTGFYGYTF	TGTGCCATCAGACCCTCGACAGGGTTCTATGGCTACACCTTC
NA	TRBV4-2	NA	TRBJ2-4	CASSPEPQPKNIQYF	TGTGCCAGCAGCCCCGAACCCCAGCCGAAAAACATTCAGTACTTC
many	TRBV18	NA	TRBJ1-6	CASSPEINSPLHF	TGTGCCAGCTCACCGGAGATTAATTCACCCCTCCACTTT
many	TRBV15	NA	TRBJ2-1	CATSREAGTQNNEQFF	TGTGCCACCAGCAGAGAGGCGGGCACCCAAAACAATGAGCAGTTCTTC
NA	TRBV2	NA	TRBJ1-1	CAAYMELMNTEAFF	TGTGCCGCTTATATGGAGTTAATGAACACTGAAGCTTTCTTT
many	TRBV19	TRBD2	TRBJ2-3	CASGLAGITDTQYF	TGTGCCAGCGGACTAGCGGGAATCACAGATACGCAGTATTTT
many	TRBV19	NA	TRBJ1-4	CASSIGGTNEKLFF	TGTGCCAGTAGTATCGGGGGGACTAATGAAAAACTGTTTTTT
NA	TRBV27	NA	TRBJ2-1	CASSWRGVGLGSYNEQLF	NA